The 20 T cell receptor beta chains below all came from one sample that was sequenced in a study of shared clonotypes between healthy human individuals. TCRdb keeps only in-frame clones here, not all; method: immunoSEQ multiplex PCR. The data show roughly 2.4 million clones, with approximately 94% seen just once and 0.1% to 0.15% held by the top ten. Sequencing was done on a sample of naive CD4+ T cells sorted from blood. As to subset: CD45RA+ positively selected. These receptors were taken from a man aged 18 to 35 in good health.

This clone was counted once. The chain uses TRBV7-9 and TRBJ1-4, with D tentatively TRBD1 (6 bases). Between the trimmed V and J ends, which lost 5 bases and 8 bases, there was a span of 21 bases. The CDR3 spans 16 residues. Per the germline V gene, CDR1 is SEHNR and CDR2 is FQNEAQ (reference sequence). CDR3 sequence: CASSQGSSRETEKLFF. The CDR3 bases are TGTGCCAGCAGCCAGGGGTCCTCGAGGGAAACAGAAAAACTGTTTTTT.

This sequence joins TRBV13 and TRBJ2-7; 8 bases are shared with TRBD2. The CDR3 is 16 amino acids. The germline V gene has CDR1 PRHDT and CDR2 FYEKMQ (reference sequence). V was clipped by 5 bases and J by 7 bases; unmatched bases: 16. The CDR3 reads CASSLLGGAGVEEQYF. As DNA, the CDR3 is TGTGCCAGCAGCCTCCTAGGGGGAGCGGGAGTTGAGGAGCAGTACTTC. The variable domain in full, with the rest retrieved from reference TRBV13 and TRBJ2-7, is AAGVIQSPRHLIKEKRETATLKCYPIPRHDTVYWYQQGPGQDPQFLISFYEKMQSDKGSIPDRFSAQQFSDYHSELNMSSLELGDSALYFCASSLLGGAGVEEQYFGPGTRLTVT.

The chain employs TRBV19 and TRBJ1-2; D not certain. The CDR3 length is 13 residues. With 3 bases removed from V and 5 bases from J, the gap between germline ends came to 10 bases. From germline, CDR1 is LNHDA and CDR2 SQIVND (reference sequence). The DNA for the CDR3 is TGTGCCAGTAGTATGGCAGTCTTTTATGGCTACACCTTC. This codes for CASSMAVFYGYTF.

V and J are TRBV7-9 and TRBJ1-4, with 9 positions matching TRBD1. The CDR3 extends over 15 amino acids. The V gene end was trimmed by 5 bases and the J gene end by 3 bases; junction bases not matched to a gene: 4. CDR1 is SEHNR and CDR2 is FQNEAQ in the germline V gene (reference sequence). The CDR3 here is CASSLDRGSNEKLFF. The CDR3 DNA reads as TGTGCCAGCAGCCTAGACAGGGGGTCTAATGAAAAACTGTTTTTT. Full variable domain (remainder filled in from reference TRBV7-9 and TRBJ1-4): DTGVSQNPRHKITKRGQNVTFRCDPISEHNRLYWYRQTLGQGPEFLTYFQNEAQLEKSRLLSDRFSAERPKGSFSTLEIQRTEQGDSAMYLCASSLDRGSNEKLFFGSGTQLSVL.

The genes are TRBV19 and TRBJ2-2, with 7 bases identical to TRBD2. CDR1 is LNHDA, CDR2 SQIVND, per germline (reference sequence). The J segment lost 4 bases and the V segment lost 5 bases, leaving 7 bases of the junction unmatched. This CDR3 has 15 residues. CDR3 in DNA: TGTGCCAGTAGTTTTCTAAGCGGGGTCACCGGGGAGCTGTTTTTT. This encodes CASSFLSGVTGELFF.

The chain joins TRBV28 to TRBJ2-5; D is uncertain. The CDR3 contains 13 residues. The V gene lost 2 bases and the J gene lost 7 bases, with 11 bases spanning the gap. Germline values: CDR1 MDHEN, CDR2 SYDVKM. The CDR3 loop reads CASSLGLPGTQYF. The CDR3 region has the DNA TGTGCCAGCAGTTTAGGGCTACCCGGGACCCAGTACTTC.

The chain carries TRBV19 and TRBJ1-1; the match to TRBD1 covers 7 bases. Per germline, CDR1 LNHDA and CDR2 SQIVND (reference sequence). Losses at the gene ends were 6 bases for V and 7 bases for J; bases not matched to a gene: 8. This CDR3 is 13 amino acids long. This CDR3 is CASRVDRAGEAFF. In DNA, the CDR3 is TGTGCCAGTAGGGTCGACAGGGCTGGTGAAGCTTTCTTT.

The chain couples TRBV7-2 to TRBJ1-4; possible D gene TRBD1, 6 bases. There are 15 residues in the CDR3. The V end lost 4 bases, the J end lost 5 bases, and 14 bases lay between the germline ends. CDR1 is SGHTA and CDR2 is FQGNSA in the germline V gene. The CDR3 DNA is TGTGCCAGCAGCTCATGGACAGACCTCAATGAAAAACTGTTTTTT. Translating gives CASSSWTDLNEKLFF.

The chain uses TRBV7-3 and TRBJ1-1; unclear D gene. Germline V CDR1 and CDR2: SGHTA, FQGTGA. Trimming stripped 6 bases from V and 4 bases from J, with 15 bases between. There are 14 residues in the CDR3. DNA for the CDR3: TGTGCCAGCAGTCTCGGACGGTCGACCACTGAAGCTTTCTTT. It specifies CASSLGRSTTEAFF.

Concerning this clone: Other DNA sequences in this specimen translate into the identical CDR3. This chain uses TRBV20-1 with TRBJ2-5; D is unclear. CDR1 is DFQATT, CDR2 SNEGSKA, per germline (reference sequence). The ends were cut back, 3 bases at V and 1 base at J, with 3 bases in the middle. The CDR3 totals 11 residues. CDR3 nucleotides: TGCAGTGCTAGTCCCCAAGAGACCCAGTACTTC. Its translation is CSASPQETQYF.

The J gene is TRBJ1-1, the V gene TRBV6-6, with a possible D match to TRBD1 (6 bases). The CDR3 consists of 15 residues. Germline CDR1 is MNHNY and CDR2 is SVGAGI (reference sequence). Trimming took off 5 bases at V and 2 bases at J, with 15 bases between the two ends. CDR3 sequence (DNA): TGTGCCAGCAGTCCCCAGGACAGCATTAACACTGAAGCTTTCTTT. It is translated as CASSPQDSINTEAFF.

The chain carries TRBV5-1 and TRBJ2-2, with D tentatively TRBD2 (5 bases). The germline CDR1 and CDR2 sequences are SGHRS and YFSETQ. V gave up 4 bases and J gave up 3 bases, with 7 bases separating them. The CDR3 has 13 amino acids. DNA for the CDR3: TGCGCCAGCAGCCCGGGGTACACCGGGGAGCTGTTTTTT. Translating gives CASSPGYTGELFF.

The sample holds one count of this clone. The chain recombines TRBV5-6 with TRBJ2-1; D is unresolved. Germline V gene sequence: CDR1 SGHDT, CDR2 YYEEEE. The CDR3 has 14 amino acids. V lost 5 bases to trimming and J lost 3 bases, with 12 bases between them. The CDR3 DNA follows: TGTGCCAGCAGTCTGATCTCAGTCTACAATGAGCAGTTCTTC. Its protein is CASSLISVYNEQFF.

The V call is TRBV11-2, the J call TRBJ2-3; 11 bases map to TRBD2. Germline CDR1 SGHAT, CDR2 FQNNGV. This CDR3 is built from 16 residues. J was trimmed by 8 bases and V by 3 bases; bases with no gene match: 10. CDR3 DNA: TGTGCCAGCAGCTTGGAGACTAGCGGGGCTTGGGGTACGCAGTATTTT. It yields the protein CASSLETSGAWGTQYF.

Comment on this clone: Other DNA sequences in this specimen translate into the identical CDR3. The J gene is TRBJ1-1, the V gene TRBV5-1, with D unclear. The CDR3 covers 14 residues. The germline V gene has CDR1 SGHRS and CDR2 YFSETQ. The germline V and J ends were trimmed by 3 bases and 0 bases, with 9 bases remaining between them. Written as DNA, the CDR3 is TGCGCCAGCAGCTCGCGGGGTCTGAACACTGAAGCTTTCTTT. Its translation is CASSSRGLNTEAFF.

Comments on this clone: Other nucleotide sequences in the sample specify the same CDR3. V usage is TRBV6-5 and J usage is TRBJ2-5; D perhaps matches TRBD2 (5 bases). Germline V gene lookup returns CDR1 MNHEY and CDR2 SVGAGI. This CDR3 contains 14 residues. V lost 0 bases, J lost 5 bases, and 10 bases lay in between. The CDR3 region has the DNA TGTGCCAGCAGTTACTCGACTGGGGAGGAGACCCAGTACTTC. It specifies CASSYSTGEETQYF.

This chain uses TRBV7-9 with TRBJ1-1; 9 positions agree with TRBD1. The J segment lost 0 bases and the V segment lost 0 bases, leaving 2 bases of the junction unmatched. There are 16 residues in the CDR3. Germline CDR1 is SEHNR and CDR2 is FQNEAQ (reference sequence). CDR3 amino acids: CASSLATGGLNTEAFF. CDR3 nucleotides: TGTGCCAGCAGCTTAGCGACAGGGGGTTTGAACACTGAAGCTTTCTTT.

V gene TRBV5-4 combines with J gene TRBJ1-1, with D tentatively TRBD1 (5 bases). V lost 0 bases and J lost 4, with 7 bases in between. The CDR3 runs 13 residues. Germline V lookup: CDR1 SGHNT, CDR2 YYREEE (reference sequence). The CDR3 protein is CASSLGRVTEAFF. The CDR3 DNA follows: TGTGCCAGCAGCTTGGGCAGGGTCACTGAAGCTTTCTTT. Complete variable domain (other parts from reference TRBV5-4 and TRBJ1-1): ETGVTQSPTHLIKTRGQQVTLRCSSQSGHNTVSWYQQALGQGPQFIFQYYREEENGRGNFPPRFSGLQFPNYSSELNVNALELDDSALYLCASSLGRVTEAFFGQGTRLTVV.

This clone has a single count. J is TRBJ2-2 and V is TRBV18; 8 positions agree with TRBD2. The length of the CDR3 is 16 residues. Trimming cost V 10 bases and J 6 bases; bases outside gene matches: 16. From germline, CDR1 is KGHSH and CDR2 LQKENI. CDR3 protein: CANPNGNSGTSGELFF. The CDR3, as DNA: TGTGCCAATCCAAATGGCAATAGCGGGACCTCCGGGGAGCTGTTTTTT.

The chain couples TRBV6-1 to TRBJ2-5; 9 bases fit TRBD2. The length of the CDR3 is 13 residues. CDR1 is MNHNS and CDR2 is SASEGT in the germline V gene. V trimming: 8 bases; J trimming: 1 base; junction bases outside the gene matches: 2. The CDR3 nucleotides are TGTGCCAGCTGGACTAGCGCCCAAGAGACCCAGTACTTC. This sequence encodes CASWTSAQETQYF.